This T cell receptor beta chain was retrieved from a study of regulatory T cells in long-lasting Graves disease. Study information: Patients with new Graves' disease had used antithyroid drugs below 3 months.

This clonotype has just a few counts. Germline is not matched at one junction end, which may reflect a read error. Germline assignment: CDR1 MDHEN and CDR2 SYDVKM. The CDR3 is 12 amino acids. For TCR beta, libraries came from iRepertoire HTBI primers and Arm-PCR of CDR3 regions. One entry per CDR3 protein results from TCRdb running MiXCR on the multiplex PCR reads. The table records 500,000 to 700,000 distinct CDR3 sequences, approximately 15% of them present only once. Time point given: newly diagnosed GD, antithyroid drugs for less than 3 months. RNA isolated from PBMCs was used to make the TCR library. Patient provenance is recorded as an endocrinology department in Xi'an, China. Another study also made use of these data, one on T cells in Graves' hyperthyroidism and ophthalmopathy.

The source is a woman aged 30 to 39 with Graves disease. The V gene is TRBV28, the J gene TRBJ2-5; TRBD2 is a possible D gene (5 bases). This sample comprised peripheral blood mononuclear cells (PBMCs), obtained at new diagnosis, from a patient treated with antithyroid drugs. CDR3: CASSLARAQSHF. The CDR3 bases are TGTGCCAGCAGTTTAGCGAGGGCTCAGTCGCACTTC.